This T cell receptor beta chain was sequenced in a study of Ad26.COV2.S vaccination and SARS-CoV-2 variants. From germline, CDR1 is GTSNPN and CDR2 SVGIG (reference sequence). The CDR3 is made up of 11 amino acids. V dropped 5 bases and J dropped 4 bases, with 5 bases sitting between them. The treatment was: about 20 received Ad26.COV2.S at low or high dose, single or two shots; 5 received placebo; per-sample allocation not given. Collection of the samples took place on day 63 after the first injection of vaccine or placebo. Sequencing was performed with immunoSEQ multiplex PCR; in TCRdb, only in-frame clones are kept and a portion is missing. Altogether roughly 300,000 clones are present, 88% being singletons, with the ten largest covering around 6.4%.

The TCR originated in a person between 18 and 60 years old who received the Ad26.COV2.S COVID-19 vaccine or a placebo. The specimen was peripheral blood, collected in a trial of Ad26.COV2.S vaccine versus placebo. The chain combines TRBV30 with TRBJ2-2; D is unclear. The CDR3 nucleotides read TGTGCCTGGTTGGGCACCGGGGAGCTGTTTTTT. It codes for CAWLGTGELFF.